What follows are 14 T cell receptor beta chains derived from one specimen sequenced in a study of T cell repertoires in cytomegalovirus infection. TCRdb ran MiXCR on the reads and lists one entry per CDR3 protein. The sample shows roughly 49,000 distinct CDR3 sequences, roughly 20% of them seen only once. For these receptors, no antigen is known. This specimen consisted of CD8+ T cells from cultured PBMCs, obtained from culture after CMV antigen stimulation. These receptors originate from a human donor in good health (CMV status not recorded). Some clones in this sample may be carry-over from other donors' samples.

This clonotype was seen a few times. The rearrangement links TRBV12-5 to TRBJ2-7; no clear D. This CDR3 contains 12 residues. V gave up 4 bases and J gave up 5 bases, with 9 bases separating them. Germline loops: CDR1 LGHNT, CDR2 FRNRAP. The CDR3 reads CASGYRANEQYF. The CDR3 DNA reads as TGTGCTAGTGGTTATCGCGCCAACGAGCAGTACTTC. Based on the CDR3 plus reference TRBV12-5 and TRBJ2-7, the full variable domain is DARVTQTPRHKVTEMGQEVTMRCQPILGHNTVFWYRQTMMQGLELLAYFRNRAPLDDSGMPKDRFSAEMPDATLATLKIQPSEPRDSAVYFCASGYRANEQYFGPGTRLTVT.

This clonotype has only a few counts. The CDR3 reads CASSLGTNTEAFF. CDR3 coding DNA: TGTGCCAGCAGCTTGGGCACAAACACTGAAGCTTTCTTT. The rearrangement joins TRBV7-2 to TRBJ1-1; D is uncertain. V lost 3 bases, J lost 2 bases, and 7 bases lay in between. Germline CDR1 and CDR2: SGHTA and FQGNSA. This CDR3 has 13 residues.

Only a few counts were recorded for this clonotype. The chain combines TRBV4-1 with TRBJ2-1; 14 nucleotides match TRBD2. The germline V gene encodes CDR1 MGHRA and CDR2 YSYEKL. V dropped 5 bases and J dropped 7; count of bases not matched to a gene: 4. This CDR3 spans 15 amino acids. CDR3 loop: CASSTGTSGRNEQFF. The CDR3 coding sequence is TGCGCCAGCAGCACCGGGACTAGCGGGAGAAATGAGCAGTTCTTC.

This clonotype was detected only a few times. The chain recombines TRBV7-6 with TRBJ2-1; 7 nucleotides align to TRBD1. This CDR3 is 14 amino acids long. Germline V gives CDR1 SGHVS, CDR2 FNYEAQ. V dropped 4 bases and J dropped 6; count of bases not matched to a gene: 6. The CDR3 loop is CASSSRGQPNEQFF. In nucleotides, the CDR3 is TGTGCCAGCAGCTCTAGGGGACAGCCCAATGAGCAGTTCTTC.

Comments on this clonotype: At one of its ends the junction is not consistent with the germline gene, which may arise from a read error. The chain couples TRBV7-2 to TRBJ2-7; D may be TRBD1 or TRBD2 (6 bases each). CDR1 SGHTA and CDR2 FQGNSA come from the germline V gene. This CDR3 is built from 16 residues. CDR3 DNA sequence: TGTGCCAGCAGCTTAACTCGGGGGCTAACTCCCTACGAGAAGTACTTC. This gives the protein CASSLTRGLTPYEKYF.

At least ten counts were recorded for this clonotype. The V gene is TRBV12-3 or TRBV12-4, the J gene TRBJ1-1; D possibly corresponds to TRBD1 (6 bases). The CDR3 spans 13 residues. V was cut by 8 bases and J by 3 bases, with 13 bases left in between. The CDR3 DNA is TGTGCCAGCCGATTAGGGGGGGACACTGAAGCTTTCTTT. Translation gives CASRLGGDTEAFF.

This clonotype occurred a few times. The rearrangement links TRBV11-2 to TRBJ2-3; no clear D gene. Germline CDR1 is SGHAT and CDR2 is FQNNGV. With 5 bases removed from V and 11 bases from J, the gap between germline ends came to 14 bases. CDR3 size: 12 residues. As DNA, the CDR3 is TGTGCCAGCAGCGCCCGAGGTTTGAGGCAGTATTTT. Its protein is CASSARGLRQYF.

V and J are TRBV27 and TRBJ1-2; D not resolved. The CDR3 covers 14 residues. Between the trimmed V and J ends, which lost 6 bases and 4 bases, there was a span of 15 bases. Germline CDR1 MNHEY, CDR2 SMNVEV (reference sequence). CDR3 amino acids: CASRPDGLGYGYTF. The CDR3 DNA is TGTGCCAGCAGACCCGATGGTCTGGGCTATGGCTACACCTTC.

J is TRBJ2-5 and V is TRBV6-2 or TRBV6-3, with D unclear. V lost 8 bases and J lost 5, with 24 bases in between. The CDR3 is 16 residues long. The V gene's germline CDR1 is MNHEY and CDR2 SVGEGT. The CDR3: CASDLSAGWFKETQYF. The CDR3 DNA reads as TGTGCCAGCGACTTATCGGCAGGTTGGTTTAAGGAGACCCAGTACTTC.

The chain joins TRBV27 to TRBJ1-6; TRBD1 is a possible D gene (5 bases). CDR1 and CDR2 from the germline V gene are MNHEY and SMNVEV (reference sequence). With 2 bases removed from V and 12 bases from J, the gap between germline ends came to 11 bases. This CDR3 has 13 residues. The CDR3 DNA is TGTGCCAGCAGTTTAGGGGACGCAGTACCCCTCCACTTT. Translation: CASSLGDAVPLHF.

The CDR3 nucleotides are TGTGCCAGCAGCCCTTGGACAGGAGACTATGGCTACACCTTC. This gives the protein CASSPWTGDYGYTF. The gene calls are TRBV7-2 and TRBJ1-2; 7 bases line up with TRBD1. Germline V gene sequence: CDR1 SGHTA, CDR2 FQGNSA. CDR3 length: 14 residues. V lost 5 bases and J lost 3; bases outside the gene matches: 6.

The table lists this clonotype with a few counts. The chain uses TRBV29-1 and TRBJ2-1; TRBD1 aligns across 9 bases. The V and J ends lost 1 base and 0 bases, in that order; junction bases with no gene match: 4. Germline V lookup: CDR1 SQVTM, CDR2 ANQGSEA. The CDR3 totals 16 residues. CDR3 bases: TGCAGCGTTGAAGGGAGGACAGGGGCCTCCTACAATGAGCAGTTCTTC. This sequence encodes CSVEGRTGASYNEQFF.

This chain connects TRBV25-1 to TRBJ2-7; D gene uncertain. This CDR3 contains 10 residues. The V gene lost 6 bases and the J gene lost 7 bases, with 7 bases spanning the gap. The germline CDR1 and CDR2 sequences are MGHDK and SYGVNS. CDR3 nucleotides: TGTGCCAGCAGAGGCCGGGAGCAGTACTTC. Its protein is CASRGREQYF.

This clonotype turned up a few times. The chain uses TRBV27 and TRBJ1-5; no clear D gene. Deletions cut 3 bases from V and 2 bases from J, with 8 bases between. The CDR3 is 14 residues long. Germline values: CDR1 MNHEY, CDR2 SMNVEV (reference sequence). The chain's CDR3 is CASSFWYGNQPQHF. The CDR3 DNA follows: TGTGCCAGCAGTTTTTGGTATGGCAATCAGCCCCAGCATTTT.